The 12 T cell receptor beta chains reported below all come from one sample, sequenced in a study of blood T cell repertoires in COVID-19. The table came from immunoSEQ multiplex PCR; TCRdb's copy has only in-frame clones and leaves some out. The profile shows approximately 230,000 clones, 87% of them singletons. Specimen: PBMCs or T cells enriched from blood (not recorded which). The origin of the receptors is a woman aged 25 to 45 with acute COVID-19.

The chain joins TRBV20-1 to TRBJ2-1; D uncertain. The germline V gene encodes CDR1 DFQATT and CDR2 SNEGSKA (reference sequence). V was pared by 5 bases and J by 8 bases, with 7 bases between. This CDR3 spans 10 amino acids. Written as DNA, the CDR3 is TGCAGTGCTGGCCCCGATGAGCAGTTCTTC. This sequence encodes CSAGPDEQFF.

The J gene is TRBJ1-2, the V gene TRBV7-8; the match to TRBD1 covers 9 bases. Germline CDR1 and CDR2: SGHVS and FQNEAQ. The CDR3 consists of 14 residues. V shed 5 bases, J shed 7 bases, and the junction held 8 bases outside the gene matches. CDR3 DNA sequence: TGTGCCAGCAGCCCAGACAGGGGGGGGCCTGGCTACACCTTC. Residues: CASSPDRGGPGYTF.

J is TRBJ2-1 and V is TRBV3-1 (or the pseudogene TRBV3-2), with 8 bases fitting TRBD1. CDR3 length: 15 amino acids. Germline CDR1 reads LGHDT; CDR2 reads YNNKEL (reference sequence). The trim removed 4 bases at V and 2 bases at J, leaving 4 bases unmatched. The CDR3 DNA reads as TGTGCCAGCAGCCGCGGACAGGGAACCTACAATGAGCAGTTCTTC. Translating gives CASSRGQGTYNEQFF.

The chain's CDR3 is CASSPYGSGNTIYF. The DNA for the CDR3 is TGTGCCAGCAGTCCTTACGGGTCTGGAAACACCATATATTTT. V usage is TRBV28 and J usage is TRBJ1-3; D is uncertain. V was cut by 5 bases and J by 1 base, with 9 bases left in between. This CDR3 region has 14 residues. CDR1 is MDHEN, CDR2 SYDVKM, per germline.

This chain links TRBV7-2 with TRBJ2-3; TRBD2 aligns across 14 bases. CDR3 length equals 19 residues. V shed 0 bases, J shed 7 bases, and the junction held 12 bases outside the gene matches. Looked up from germline, CDR1 is SGHTA and CDR2 is FQGNSA. The CDR3 coding sequence is TGTGCCAGCAGCTTAGCTGAGACTAGCGGGGGGGCCCAGAAGTATACGCAGTATTTT. This codes for CASSLAETSGGAQKYTQYF.

The genes are TRBV28 and TRBJ2-1, with 16 bases identical to TRBD2. Per the germline V gene, CDR1 is MDHEN and CDR2 is SYDVKM. J lost 12 bases, V lost 5 bases, and 4 bases had no gene match. This CDR3 region has 14 residues. CDR3 in DNA: TGTGCCAGCAGTGGGACTAGCGGGAGGGCCGGGCAGTTCTTC. It specifies CASSGTSGRAGQFF.

The chain is built from TRBV30 and TRBJ1-1; D not resolved. Germline V lookup: CDR1 GTSNPN, CDR2 SVGIG (reference sequence). The CDR3 is 13 residues long. V lost 4 bases, J lost 1 base, and 10 bases lay in between. The chain's CDR3 is CAWTWSWNTEAFF. In nucleotides, the CDR3 is TGTGCCTGGACATGGAGCTGGAACACTGAAGCTTTCTTT.

This clone was detected only once. This rearrangement joins TRBV5-6 to TRBJ2-7; D is possibly TRBD2 (5 bases). Germline-derived CDR1 and CDR2 are SGHDT and YYEEEE. CDR3 length equals 14 residues. Trimming shortened V by 3 bases and J by 7 bases, and 17 bases separated the two germline ends. The CDR3 here is CASSSKTNPGEQYF. The CDR3 bases are TGTGCCAGCAGCTCCAAGACTAACCCGGGAGAGCAGTACTTC.

This clone has a handful of counts. CDR3 coding DNA: TGTGCCAGCCATGGGACTAGAAGCTCCTACGAGCAGTACTTC. The encoded protein is CASHGTRSSYEQYF. The chain uses TRBV28 and TRBJ2-7, with TRBD2 matching over 8 bases. Unmatched junction bases numbered 6, after V lost 8 bases and J lost 0 bases. CDR3 length equals 14 residues. Germline CDR1 reads MDHEN; CDR2 reads SYDVKM.

This chain links TRBV30 with TRBJ2-1, with D possibly matching TRBD2 (6 bases). The length of the CDR3 is 12 residues. Germline CDR1 reads GTSNPN; CDR2 reads SVGIG (reference sequence). V shed 0 bases and J shed 10 bases, with 10 bases lying between them. CDR3 sequence reads: CAWSVGAGEQFF. CDR3 DNA: TGTGCCTGGAGTGTAGGGGCGGGAGAGCAGTTCTTC.

A few counts support this clone. The chain has TRBV9 and TRBJ2-7, with D uncertain. This CDR3 region has 12 residues. Trimming removed 0 bases at V and 6 bases at J, with 7 bases between. Germline CDR1 SGDLS, CDR2 YYNGEE. The CDR3 here is CASSVAGSEQYF. CDR3 nucleotides: TGTGCCAGCAGCGTAGCCGGGTCCGAGCAGTACTTC.

The chain combines TRBV3-1 (or the pseudogene TRBV3-2) with TRBJ2-7; 7 bases map to TRBD1. Germline V gene sequence: CDR1 LGHDT, CDR2 YNNKEL (reference sequence). Trimming removed 2 bases from V and 0 bases from J; junction bases left unmatched: 13. CDR3 length: 18 residues. CDR3 nucleotides: TGTGCCAGCAGCCAATCACTTGGGGGACAGTCGGTCTCCTACGAGCAGTACTTC. Protein sequence: CASSQSLGGQSVSYEQYF.